The 4 T cell receptor beta chains presented below share a single source sample, sequenced in a study of blood T cell repertoires in COVID-19. TCRdb keeps only in-frame clones here, not all; method: immunoSEQ multiplex PCR. The sample yields 280,000 or so clones, almost 90% seen once. Sequencing was carried out using PBMCs or T cells enriched from blood (not recorded which). The source is a woman younger than 35 with acute COVID-19.

This clone has more than one count but fewer than ten. The chain recombines TRBV3-1 (or the pseudogene TRBV3-2) with TRBJ2-7; D is ambiguous. V shed 1 base and J shed 2 bases, with 15 bases lying between them. The CDR3 spans 16 residues. The germline V gene has CDR1 LGHDT and CDR2 YNNKEL (reference sequence). For the CDR3, the DNA is TGTGCCAGCAGCCAAGGTTTAGTCTCAATTGCCTACGAGCAGTACTTC. Amino acids: CASSQGLVSIAYEQYF.

This clone came up once. The J gene is TRBJ2-1, the V gene TRBV28; 12 bases map to TRBD2. Germline-derived CDR1 and CDR2 are MDHEN and SYDVKM. The CDR3 runs to 15 residues. V was clipped by 6 bases and J by 6 bases; unmatched bases: 6. CDR3 loop: CASRGGLAGSNEQFF. In DNA form, the CDR3 reads TGTGCCAGCAGGGGGGGACTAGCGGGCAGCAATGAGCAGTTCTTC.

The chain recombines TRBV11-2 with TRBJ2-7; 9 bases agree with TRBD2. V lost 5 bases to trimming and J lost 7 bases; unmatched junction nucleotides: 15. The CDR3 consists of 16 residues. Germline CDR1 is SGHAT and CDR2 is FQNNGV. CDR3 nucleotides: TGTGCCAGCAGCCCCCAGGTCGGCGGGAGGGCCCAGGAGCAGTACTTC. Its translation is CASSPQVGGRAQEQYF.

V is TRBV28 and J is TRBJ2-1; 10 nucleotides line up with TRBD1. With V trimmed by 0 bases and J by 7 bases, 3 bases remained unmatched. Looked up from germline, CDR1 is MDHEN and CDR2 is SYDVKM. The CDR3 covers 15 residues. This chain's CDR3 is CASSLWTGGANEQFF. The DNA for the CDR3 is TGTGCCAGCAGTTTATGGACAGGGGGCGCAAATGAGCAGTTCTTC.